The clone carrying this TCR beta chain has more than one count but fewer than ten. The antigen is unknown. The sample belongs to a study of beta chain features in type 1 diabetes. Overall study results and limits: Shortening of TCRB CDR3s, moderate but significant, appeared in all four CD4+ subsets of Type 1 diabetes patients. PCR, the amplification step, might favor shorter templates, equally in patients and controls.

Germline-derived CDR1 and CDR2 are SNHLY and FYNNEI. The CDR3 has 14 residues. V lost 6 bases to trimming and J lost 0 bases, with 9 bases between them. Since all of the isolated RNA was reverse transcribed, expressed TCRB transcripts were what got sequenced. The protocol was immunoSEQ multiplex PCR, while the TCRdb copy is restricted to in-frame clones and leaves out a portion. The data contain 400,000 to 500,000 clones, roughly 14% of them seen just once; the ten biggest clones take up roughly 0.038%. The chain is built from TRBV2 and TRBJ1-5, with D unresolved. The receptor's source is a man aged 30 to 39 in good health. The sample was naive CD4+ T cells from blood. The CDR3 DNA reads as TGTGCCAGCAGGCGAGATGTTAGCAATCAGCCCCAGCATTTT. Translation: CASRRDVSNQPQHF.